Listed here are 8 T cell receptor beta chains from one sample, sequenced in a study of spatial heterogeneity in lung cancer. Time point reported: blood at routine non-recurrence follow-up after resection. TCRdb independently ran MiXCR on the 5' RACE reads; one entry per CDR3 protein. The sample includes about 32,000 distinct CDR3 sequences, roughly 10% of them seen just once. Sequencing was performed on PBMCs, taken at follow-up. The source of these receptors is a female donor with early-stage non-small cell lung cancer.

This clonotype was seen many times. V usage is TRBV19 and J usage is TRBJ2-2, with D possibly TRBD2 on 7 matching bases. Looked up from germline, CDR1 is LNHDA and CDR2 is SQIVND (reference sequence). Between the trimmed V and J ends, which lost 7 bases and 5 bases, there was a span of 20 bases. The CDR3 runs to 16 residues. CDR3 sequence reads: CASTPGQGRGTGELFF. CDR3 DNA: TGTGCCAGTACCCCCGGGCAGGGGCGGGGGACCGGGGAGCTGTTTTTT.

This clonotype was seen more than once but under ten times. The chain's CDR3 is CASSASGGHEQFF. CDR3 nucleotides: TGTGCCAGCAGCGCTAGCGGGGGGCATGAGCAGTTCTTC. The genes are TRBV9 and TRBJ2-1; 11 nucleotides align to TRBD2. Per germline, CDR1 SGDLS and CDR2 YYNGEE. Trimming cost V 3 bases and J 8 bases; bases outside gene matches: 1. The length of the CDR3 is 13 residues.

CDR3 nucleotides: TGCAGTGCTAGAGACCCCTCCCTAGCGGGGGGGGCCCAGTACTTC. Translation: CSARDPSLAGGAQYF. The rearrangement joins TRBV20-1 to TRBJ2-5, with 12 nucleotides matching TRBD2. This CDR3 has 15 residues. CDR1 is DFQATT, CDR2 SNEGSKA, per germline (reference sequence). V shed 0 bases and J 9 bases; nucleotides not matched to a gene: 8.

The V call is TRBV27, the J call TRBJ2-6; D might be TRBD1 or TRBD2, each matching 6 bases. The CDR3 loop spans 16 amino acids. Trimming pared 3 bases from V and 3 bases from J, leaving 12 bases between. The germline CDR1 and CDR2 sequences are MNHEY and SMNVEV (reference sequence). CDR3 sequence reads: CASSFFGGDGANVLTF. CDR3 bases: TGTGCCAGCAGTTTTTTCGGGGGCGATGGGGCCAACGTCCTGACTTTC.

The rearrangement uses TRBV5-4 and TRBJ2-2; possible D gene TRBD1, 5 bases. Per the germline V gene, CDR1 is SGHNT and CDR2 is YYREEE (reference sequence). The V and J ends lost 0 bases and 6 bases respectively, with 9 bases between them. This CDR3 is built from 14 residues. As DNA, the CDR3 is TGTGCCAGCAGCTTGGCAGGGCCCCCCGGGGAGCTGTTTTTT. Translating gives CASSLAGPPGELFF. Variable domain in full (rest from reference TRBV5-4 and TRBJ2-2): ETGVTQSPTHLIKTRGQQVTLRCSSQSGHNTVSWYQQALGQGPQFIFQYYREEENGRGNFPPRFSGLQFPNYSSELNVNALELDDSALYLCASSLAGPPGELFFGEGSRLTVL.

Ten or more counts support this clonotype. The CDR3 DNA reads TGCAGCGTCGCCCGAGGTGGCGAGCAGTACTTC. Translating it yields CSVARGGEQYF. The J gene is TRBJ2-7, the V gene TRBV29-1, with D unresolved. Trimming removed 6 bases at V and 6 bases at J, with 12 bases between. This CDR3 is built from 11 residues. Germline loops: CDR1 SQVTM, CDR2 ANQGSEA.

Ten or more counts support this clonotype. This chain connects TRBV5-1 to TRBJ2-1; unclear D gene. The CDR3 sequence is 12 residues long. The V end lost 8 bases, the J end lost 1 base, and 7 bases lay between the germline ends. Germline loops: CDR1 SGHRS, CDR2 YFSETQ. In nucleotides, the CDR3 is TGCGCCAGTGGACCTTCCTACAATGAGCAGTTCTTC. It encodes CASGPSYNEQFF. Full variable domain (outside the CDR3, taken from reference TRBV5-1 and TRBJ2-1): KAGVTQTPRYLIKTRGQQVTLSCSPISGHRSVSWYQQTPGQGLQFLFEYFSETQRNKGNFPGRFSGRQFSNSRSEMNVSTLELGDSALYLCASGPSYNEQFFGPGTRLTVL.

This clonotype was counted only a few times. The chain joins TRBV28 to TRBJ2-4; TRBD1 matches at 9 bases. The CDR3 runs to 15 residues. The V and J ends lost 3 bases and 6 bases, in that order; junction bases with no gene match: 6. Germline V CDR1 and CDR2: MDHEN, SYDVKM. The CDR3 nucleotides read TGTGCCAGCAGTTTCCCGGGACAGGGTTTAAACATTCAGTACTTC. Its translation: CASSFPGQGLNIQYF.